This TCR beta chain was recorded in a study of blood T cell repertoires in COVID-19. For the study at large: Acute-phase and convalescent COVID-19 samples originated in the United States, Italy and Spain. Nucleic acid was either cDNA or gDNA, and it came from T cells, B-cell-depleted T cells, or PBMCs.

Authors' data handling: By means of reference gene primer amplification, nucleated cell counts were estimated. TCRdb's copy holds only in-frame clones and misses some; the assay was immunoSEQ multiplex PCR. For V, J and clone size, that table is used; D and trimming come from the DNA. In the table there are approximately 100,000 clones, 84% of which are singletons. CDR1 is SGHTA and CDR2 is FQGTGA in the germline V gene. Trimming removed 0 bases at V and 1 base at J, with 9 bases between. The CDR3 runs 15 residues. The rearrangement links TRBV7-3 to TRBJ1-1; no definite D call. Specimen: peripheral blood. The source of this sequence is a man aged 60-69 years with acute or convalescent COVID-19. CDR3 region: CASSLTGGKNTEAFF. In nucleotides, the CDR3 is TGTGCCAGCAGCTTAACCGGCGGGAAGAACACTGAAGCTTTCTTT.